This paragraph reports one T cell receptor (beta chain). This record belongs to a study of CDR3 diversity in severe acne. From the PCR reads, TCRdb called clonotypes with MiXCR, one entry per CDR3 protein. The sample lists roughly 81,000 distinct CDR3 sequences, 45% to 50% occurring once. The CDR3 consists of 18 residues. The germline V gene encodes CDR1 MGHRA and CDR2 YSYEKL. Losses at the gene ends were 4 bases for V and 3 bases for J; bases not matched to a gene: 9. Material for sequencing was blood. J is TRBJ2-2 and V is TRBV4-1; TRBD2 aligns across 12 bases. The receptor was derived from a male donor in good health, serving as a control. CDR3 nucleotide sequence: TGCGCCAGCAGCCCCCCTAGCGGGGGGGACAGGGACACCGGGGAGCTGTTTTTT. Its translation: CASSPPSGGDRDTGELFF.